This TCR beta chain stems from a study of early T cells in non-severe SARS-CoV-2 infection. In the study overall: Whole-blood bulk RNA, unsorted, was sequenced, and chains were unpaired.

Individual cDNA molecules were tagged with unique molecular identifiers, the study reported. TCRdb independently ran MiXCR on the 5' RACE reads; one entry per CDR3 protein. Here the sample spans about 100,000 distinct CDR3 sequences, 8.5% to 14% being singletons. Trimming cost V 5 bases and J 7 bases, with 16 bases left between them. Per the germline V gene, CDR1 is SGHTA and CDR2 is FQGNSA. The CDR3 runs 14 residues. This clonotype has just a few counts. The chain recombines TRBV7-2 with TRBJ2-3; D ambiguous. The sequenced sample consisted of whole blood. This receptor was identified in an adult who was a healthcare worker with PCR-confirmed SARS-CoV-2 infection or an uninfected control (not recorded which). The CDR3 DNA is TGTGCCAGCAGCCCGAACCGGACCAAAAATACGCAGTATTTT. It encodes CASSPNRTKNTQYF.